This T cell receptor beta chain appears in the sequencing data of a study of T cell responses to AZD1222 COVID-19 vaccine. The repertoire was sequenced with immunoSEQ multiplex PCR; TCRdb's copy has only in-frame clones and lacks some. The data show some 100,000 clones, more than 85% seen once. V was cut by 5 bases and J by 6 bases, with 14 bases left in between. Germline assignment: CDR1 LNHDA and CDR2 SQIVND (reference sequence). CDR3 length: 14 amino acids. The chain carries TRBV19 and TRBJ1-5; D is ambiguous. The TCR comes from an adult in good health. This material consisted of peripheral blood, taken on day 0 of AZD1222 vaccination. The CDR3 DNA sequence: TGTGCCAGTAGTCCCCGGGCGGCTGGTCAGCCCCAGCATTTT. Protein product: CASSPRAAGQPQHF.